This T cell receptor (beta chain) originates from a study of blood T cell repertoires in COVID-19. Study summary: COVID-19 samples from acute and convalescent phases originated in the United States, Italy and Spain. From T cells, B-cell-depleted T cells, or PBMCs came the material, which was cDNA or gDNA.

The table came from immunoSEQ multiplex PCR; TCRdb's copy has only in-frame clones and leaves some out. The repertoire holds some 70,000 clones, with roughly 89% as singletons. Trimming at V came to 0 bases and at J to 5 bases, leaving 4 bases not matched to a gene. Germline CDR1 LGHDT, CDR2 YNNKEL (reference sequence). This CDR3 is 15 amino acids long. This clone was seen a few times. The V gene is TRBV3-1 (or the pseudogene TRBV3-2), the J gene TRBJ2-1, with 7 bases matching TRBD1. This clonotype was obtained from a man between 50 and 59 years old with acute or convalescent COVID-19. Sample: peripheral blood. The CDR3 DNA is TGTGCCAGCAGCCAAGACAGGGGGTCCAACAATGAGCAGTTCTTC. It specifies CASSQDRGSNNEQFF.